A selection of T cell receptor beta chains follows, all from one sample in a study of T cells expressing NK-cell markers. TCRdb reprocessed the 5' RACE reads and stores each CDR3 protein as one record, lacking DNA. This sample lists 350,000 to 450,000 distinct CDR3 sequences; its ten largest clones have roughly 5.5%. Specimen: blood T cells: a sorted CD56 or NKG2C T cell subset, CD4+ or CD8+ T cells, or bulk PBMC T cells (not recorded which). All receptors derive from a man between 18 and 69 years old in good health. CDR3s include the opening cysteine and the closing phenylalanine or tryptophan.

>TRBV24-1|TRBJ2-5
CATSDGGLAGATVETQYF
>TRBV4-2|TRBJ1-6
CASSRGSDSPLHF
>TRBV7-9|TRBJ2-2
CASTSPPGQMNTGELFF
>TRBV12-3/TRBV12-4|TRBJ1-5
CASSSALWTGNQPQHF
>TRBV7-2|TRBJ1-1
CASKLQGRNTEAFF
>TRBV5-4|TRBJ1-1
CASSPTQGTLNTEAFF
>TRBV5-1|TRBJ2-4
CASSARDTLAKNIQYF
>TRBV7-3|TRBJ1-1
CASSLRPGTGGGVGTEAFF
>TRBV27|TRBJ2-3
CASTLQGRNTDTQYF
>TRBV29-1|TRBJ2-3
CSVDSGGAGTQYF
>TRBV6-2/TRBV6-3|TRBJ2-1
CASSGTASGGGFF
>TRBV20-1|TRBJ1-4
CSVGANEKLFF
>TRBV5-1|TRBJ1-2
CASSQGASYGYTF
>TRBV20-1|TRBJ1-2
CSARVGQAYGYTF
>TRBV5-5|TRBJ2-5
CASSPGQAGARYETQYF
>TRBV30|TRBJ2-3
CAWGRTNRDTQYF
>TRBV28|TRBJ1-5
CASSRDWGQPQHF
>TRBV9|TRBJ2-5
CASSRRGGPRETQYF
>TRBV11-2|TRBJ2-7
CASARGASSYEQYF
>TRBV3-1|TRBJ1-6
CASSLGQSHSPLHF
>TRBV7-9|TRBJ2-3
CASSLGGTTGTQYF
>TRBV18|TRBJ1-6
CASSPDSLSPLHF
>TRBV20-1|TRBJ2-3
CSASASASGGPDTQYF
>TRBV24-1|TRBJ2-3
CATSDATKGGTDTQYF
>TRBV5-4|TRBJ2-2
CASSLTSSRGPYTGELFF
>TRBV20-1|TRBJ2-2
CSADGGRAGELFF
>TRBV4-2|TRBJ2-7
CASSQEGQGGSYEQYF
>TRBV11-2|TRBJ2-5
CASSPEPLKTQYF
>TRBV7-8|TRBJ2-3
CASSKRTSGSTDTQYF
>TRBV11-2|TRBJ2-7
CASSPRRGRQDEQYF
>TRBV12-5|TRBJ1-6
CASGLVPLPAYNSPLHF
>TRBV15|TRBJ1-2
CATSSGAWANYGYTF
>TRBV30|TRBJ1-2
CAWIRLNYGYTF
>TRBV4-1|TRBJ1-3
CASSRGGVVLSGNTIYF
>TRBV19|TRBJ1-1
CASSPRGQGRMAFF
>TRBV20-1|TRBJ2-1
CSASPASGGANEQFF